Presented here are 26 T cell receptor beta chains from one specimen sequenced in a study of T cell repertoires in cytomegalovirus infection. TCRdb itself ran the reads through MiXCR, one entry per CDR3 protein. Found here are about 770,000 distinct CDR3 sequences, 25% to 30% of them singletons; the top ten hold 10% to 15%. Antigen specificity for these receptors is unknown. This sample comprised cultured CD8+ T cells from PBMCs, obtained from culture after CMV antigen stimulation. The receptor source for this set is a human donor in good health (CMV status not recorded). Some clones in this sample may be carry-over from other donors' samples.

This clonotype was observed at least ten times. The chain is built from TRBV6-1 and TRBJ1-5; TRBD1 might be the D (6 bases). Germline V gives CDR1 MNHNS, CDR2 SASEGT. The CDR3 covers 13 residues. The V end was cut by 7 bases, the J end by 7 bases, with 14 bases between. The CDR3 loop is CASTEGVGQPQHF. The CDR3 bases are TGTGCCAGCACAGAGGGGGTGGGACAGCCCCAGCATTTT.

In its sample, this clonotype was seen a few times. The CDR3, as DNA: TGCGCCAGCAGCCAATGGGACAGCGCTAACTATGGCTACACCTTC. This codes for CASSQWDSANYGYTF. The rearrangement joins TRBV4-3 to TRBJ1-2; 7 bases agree with TRBD1. V lost 2 bases, J lost 0 bases, and 3 bases stayed unmatched. Germline assignment: CDR1 LGHNA and CDR2 YSLEER. This CDR3 comprises 15 residues.

DNA of the CDR3: TGTGCCAGCAGTTACGCGCCGGGGGGCGACCAAGAGACCCAGTACTTC. It codes for CASSYAPGGDQETQYF. The rearrangement uses TRBV6-6 and TRBJ2-5, with a tentative D call TRBD2 (7 bases). Germline V gene lookup returns CDR1 MNHNY and CDR2 SVGAGI (reference sequence). With 2 bases removed from V and 0 bases from J, the gap between germline ends came to 13 bases. This CDR3 is 16 amino acids long.

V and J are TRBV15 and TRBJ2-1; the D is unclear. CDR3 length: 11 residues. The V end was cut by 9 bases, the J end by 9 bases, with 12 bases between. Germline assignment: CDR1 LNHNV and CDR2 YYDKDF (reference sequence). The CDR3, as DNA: TGTGCCACTGCGAGCTTCACTGAGCAGTTCTTC. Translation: CATASFTEQFF.

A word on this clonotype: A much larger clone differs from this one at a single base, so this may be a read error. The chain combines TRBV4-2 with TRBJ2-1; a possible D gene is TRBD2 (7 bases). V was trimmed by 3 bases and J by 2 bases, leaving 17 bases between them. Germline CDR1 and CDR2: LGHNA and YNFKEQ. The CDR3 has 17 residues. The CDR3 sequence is CASSQRFWGGTYNEQFF. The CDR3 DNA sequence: TGTGCCAGCAGCCAGAGGTTCTGGGGGGGCACCTACAATGAGCAGTTCTTC.

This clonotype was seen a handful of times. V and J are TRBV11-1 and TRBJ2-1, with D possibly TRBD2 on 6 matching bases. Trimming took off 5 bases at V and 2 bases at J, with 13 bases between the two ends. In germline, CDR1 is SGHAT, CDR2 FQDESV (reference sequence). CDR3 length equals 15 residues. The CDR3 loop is CASSPGRTTYNEQFF. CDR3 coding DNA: TGTGCCAGCAGCCCTGGCCGGACTACCTACAATGAGCAGTTCTTC.

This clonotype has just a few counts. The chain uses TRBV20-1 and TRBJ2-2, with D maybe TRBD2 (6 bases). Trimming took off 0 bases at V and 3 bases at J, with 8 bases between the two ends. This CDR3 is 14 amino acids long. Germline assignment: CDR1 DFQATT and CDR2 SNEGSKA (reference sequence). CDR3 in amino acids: CSAREGGYTGELFF. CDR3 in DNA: TGCAGTGCTAGAGAGGGGGGATACACCGGGGAGCTGTTTTTT.

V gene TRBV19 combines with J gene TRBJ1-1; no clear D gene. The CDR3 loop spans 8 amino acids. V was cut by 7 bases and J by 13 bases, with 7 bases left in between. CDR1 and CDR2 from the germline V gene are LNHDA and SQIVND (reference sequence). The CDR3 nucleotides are TGTGCCAGTAAGGAGGGTTTCTTT. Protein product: CASKEGFF.

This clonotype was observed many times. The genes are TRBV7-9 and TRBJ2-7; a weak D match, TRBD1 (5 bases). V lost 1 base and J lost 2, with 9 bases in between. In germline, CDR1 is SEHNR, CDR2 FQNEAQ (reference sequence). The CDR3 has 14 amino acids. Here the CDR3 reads CASSLVGAAYEQYV. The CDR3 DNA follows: TGTGCCAGCAGCTTAGTAGGGGCGGCCTACGAGCAGTACGTC.

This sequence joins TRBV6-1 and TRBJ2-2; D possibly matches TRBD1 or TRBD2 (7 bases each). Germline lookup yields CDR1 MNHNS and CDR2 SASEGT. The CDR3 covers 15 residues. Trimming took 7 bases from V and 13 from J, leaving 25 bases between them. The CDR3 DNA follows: TGTGCCAGCATAATTTCCGCAGGGGGGGCATTATGGCTGTTTTTT. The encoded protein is CASIISAGGALWLFF.

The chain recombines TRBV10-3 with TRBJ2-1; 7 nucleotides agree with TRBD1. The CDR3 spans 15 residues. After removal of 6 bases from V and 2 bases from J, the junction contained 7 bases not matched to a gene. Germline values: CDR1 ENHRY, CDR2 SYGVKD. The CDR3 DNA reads TGTGCCATCAGCTCCGGGACAGAGACCTACAATGAGCAGTTCTTC. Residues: CAISSGTETYNEQFF.

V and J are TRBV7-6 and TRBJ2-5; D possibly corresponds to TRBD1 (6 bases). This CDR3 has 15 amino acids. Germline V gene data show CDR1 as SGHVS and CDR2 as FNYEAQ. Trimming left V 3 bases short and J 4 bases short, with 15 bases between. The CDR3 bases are TGTGCCAGCAGCTTGCCGGGACACCTCGGAGAGACCCAGTACTTC. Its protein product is CASSLPGHLGETQYF.

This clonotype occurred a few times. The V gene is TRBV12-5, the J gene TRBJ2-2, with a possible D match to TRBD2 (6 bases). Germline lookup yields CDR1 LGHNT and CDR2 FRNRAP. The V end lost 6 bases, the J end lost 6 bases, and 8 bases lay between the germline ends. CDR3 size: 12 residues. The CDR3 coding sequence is TGTGCTAGTGGGCCGGGGGCCGGGGAGCTGTTTTTT. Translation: CASGPGAGELFF.

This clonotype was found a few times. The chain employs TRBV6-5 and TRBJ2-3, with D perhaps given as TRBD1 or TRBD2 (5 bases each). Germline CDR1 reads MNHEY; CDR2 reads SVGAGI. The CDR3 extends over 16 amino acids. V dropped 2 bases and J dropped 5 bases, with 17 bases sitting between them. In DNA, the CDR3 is TGTGCCAGCAGTTACCGTAAGAGGGGTACACTAGATACGCAGTATTTT. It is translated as CASSYRKRGTLDTQYF.

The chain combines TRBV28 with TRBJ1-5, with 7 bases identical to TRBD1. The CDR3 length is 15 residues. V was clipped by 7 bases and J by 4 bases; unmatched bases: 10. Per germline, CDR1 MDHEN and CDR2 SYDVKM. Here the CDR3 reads CASTEDRRRNQPQHF. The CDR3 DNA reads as TGTGCCAGCACCGAGGACAGGAGGCGAAATCAGCCCCAGCATTTT.

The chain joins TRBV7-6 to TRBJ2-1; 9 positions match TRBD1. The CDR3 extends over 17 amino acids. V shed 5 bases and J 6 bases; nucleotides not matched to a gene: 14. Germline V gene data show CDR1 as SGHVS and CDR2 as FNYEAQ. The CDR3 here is CASSQFEGTGIGNEQFF. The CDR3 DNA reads TGTGCCAGCAGCCAGTTTGAGGGGACAGGGATCGGCAATGAGCAGTTCTTC.

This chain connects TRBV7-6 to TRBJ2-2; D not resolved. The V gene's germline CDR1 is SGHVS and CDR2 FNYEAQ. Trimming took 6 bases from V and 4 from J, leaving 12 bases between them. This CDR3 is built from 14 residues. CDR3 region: CASSTLGFTGELFF. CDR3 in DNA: TGTGCCAGCAGTACCCTCGGGTTCACCGGGGAGCTGTTTTTT.

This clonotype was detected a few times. The CDR3 coding sequence is TGTGCCAGCAGCTTGCCAGGGCCCCTGAACACTGAAGCTTTCTTT. Its translation: CASSLPGPLNTEAFF. The chain recombines TRBV5-6 with TRBJ1-1, with D possibly matching TRBD1 (5 bases). V was pared by 1 base and J by 0 bases, with 10 bases between. Germline lookup yields CDR1 SGHDT and CDR2 YYEEEE. The CDR3 length is 15 residues.

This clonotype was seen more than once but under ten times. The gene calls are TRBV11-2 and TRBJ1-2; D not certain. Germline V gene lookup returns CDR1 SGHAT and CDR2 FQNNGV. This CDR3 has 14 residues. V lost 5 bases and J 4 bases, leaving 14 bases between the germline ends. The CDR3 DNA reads TGTGCCAGCAGCCCAGTTGGACGGGCCTATGGCTACACCTTC. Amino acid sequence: CASSPVGRAYGYTF.

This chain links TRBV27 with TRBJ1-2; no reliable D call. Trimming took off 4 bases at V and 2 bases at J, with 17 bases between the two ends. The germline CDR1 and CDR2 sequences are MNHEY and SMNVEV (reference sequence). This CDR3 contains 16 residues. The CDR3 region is CASSYQAAPSNYGYTF. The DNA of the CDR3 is TGTGCCAGCAGTTACCAGGCCGCCCCGTCGAACTATGGCTACACCTTC.

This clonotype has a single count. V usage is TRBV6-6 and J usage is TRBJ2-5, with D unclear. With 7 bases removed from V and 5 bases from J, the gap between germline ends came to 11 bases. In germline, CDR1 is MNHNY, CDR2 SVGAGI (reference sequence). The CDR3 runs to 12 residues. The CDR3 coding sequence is TGTGCCAGCACCAGACTTGGGGAGACCCAGTACTTC. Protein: CASTRLGETQYF.

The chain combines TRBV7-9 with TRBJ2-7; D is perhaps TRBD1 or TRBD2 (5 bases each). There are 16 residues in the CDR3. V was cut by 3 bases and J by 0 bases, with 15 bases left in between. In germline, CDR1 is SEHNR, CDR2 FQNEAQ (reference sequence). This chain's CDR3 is CASSFEGWPASYEQYF. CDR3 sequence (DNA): TGTGCCAGCAGCTTCGAGGGGTGGCCTGCCTCCTACGAGCAGTACTTC.

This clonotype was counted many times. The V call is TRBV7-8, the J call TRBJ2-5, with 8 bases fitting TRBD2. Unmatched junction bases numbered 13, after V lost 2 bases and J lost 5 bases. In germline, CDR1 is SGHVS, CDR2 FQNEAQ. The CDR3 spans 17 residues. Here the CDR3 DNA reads TGTGCCAGCAGCTTACCGGGGGGGACGAGGTTGGAGGAGACCCAGTACTTC. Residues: CASSLPGGTRLEETQYF.

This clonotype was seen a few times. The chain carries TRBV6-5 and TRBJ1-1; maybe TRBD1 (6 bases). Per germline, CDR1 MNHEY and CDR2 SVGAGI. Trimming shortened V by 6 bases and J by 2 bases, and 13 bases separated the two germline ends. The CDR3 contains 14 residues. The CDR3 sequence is CASSSGGANTEAFF. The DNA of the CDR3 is TGTGCCAGCAGCTCCGGGGGGGCCAACACTGAAGCTTTCTTT.

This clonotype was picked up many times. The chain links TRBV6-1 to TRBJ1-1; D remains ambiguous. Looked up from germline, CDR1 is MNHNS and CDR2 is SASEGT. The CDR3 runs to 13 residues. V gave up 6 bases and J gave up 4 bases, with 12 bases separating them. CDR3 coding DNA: TGTGCCAGCAGATCCGGAGTGGGCACTGAAGCTTTCTTT. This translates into CASRSGVGTEAFF.

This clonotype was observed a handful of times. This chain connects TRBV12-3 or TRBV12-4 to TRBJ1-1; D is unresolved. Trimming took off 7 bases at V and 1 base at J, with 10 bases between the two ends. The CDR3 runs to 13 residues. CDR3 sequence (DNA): TGTGCCAGCACTATGGGGAAGAACACTGAAGCTTTCTTT. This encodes CASTMGKNTEAFF.